This T cell receptor beta chain was sequenced in a study of OX40 agonist ivuxolimab in advanced cancers. In the study overall: The costimulatory receptor OX40 (CD134) was targeted by ivuxolimab, a fully human IgG2 agonistic monoclonal antibody. Intravenous ivuxolimab was administered to patients every 2 weeks at six dose levels: 0.01, 0.1, 0.3, 1.5, 3 and 10 mg/kg. Of the approximately 50 dose-escalation patients, hepatocellular carcinoma was present in 19, melanoma in approximately 15, renal cell carcinoma in 9 and head and neck cancer in 9. In the dose-escalation cohort, around 80% of patients were male, and the mean age was 60 years with a range of roughly 23 to 90. Prior anti-PD-1, anti-PD-L1 or anti-CTLA-4 therapy was permitted, and 40% to 50% of dose-escalation patients had received checkpoint inhibitors. Partial responses occurred in three dose-escalation patients, of whom one had hepatocellular carcinoma and two had cutaneous melanoma. Peripheral TCRbeta sequencing aimed to test whether ivuxolimab altered TCR sequence diversity and caused clonal T-cell expansion. The paper describes the monotherapy dose-escalation part (N ≈ 52 patients) of the phase I trial of ivuxolimab. Points the paper makes about the study in general: Low levels of normalized T-cell clonal expansion were also shown by some nonresponding patients. Which antigens the clonally expanded peripheral T cells were specific for was not determined. In partial responders in the 0.1-3.0 mg/kg groups, normalized peripheral clonal expansion was found to be among the lowest, especially among CD8+ T cells. After ivuxolimab, more expanded clones were found on average in CD8+ T cells than in CD4+ T cells. At doses of 0.1 to 3.0 mg/kg, clonal expansion of both CD4+ and CD8+ blood T cells was observed from baseline to week 6.

Spanning cysteine to phenylalanine, the CDR3 consists of 15 amino acids. CDR3 DNA only is kept here, 45 bases in frame from base 1. CDR1 and CDR2 (GTSNPN, SVGIG) derive from the germline V gene (reference sequence). The V end loses 2 bases and the J end loses 3 bases, and a stretch of 14 bases separates them. Comment on this clone: Its binding antigen is unknown. It has no much larger one-base neighbor in the sample; base qualities were not kept.

The trial excluded patients who had a history of autoimmune disease or who were on systemic immunosuppression. In every dose cohort, peripheral blood was drawn for TCR sequencing at baseline, cycle 4 day 1, and cycle 7 day 1. The samples were taken from a phase I, first-in-human, multicenter, open-label dose-escalation trial of ivuxolimab. The trial enrolled adults with locally advanced or metastatic head and neck squamous cell, hepatocellular, melanoma or renal cell carcinoma. Before TCR sequencing, CD4+ T cells and CD8+ T cells from peripheral blood were sorted into separate populations. To sequence the TCRbeta CDR3 region, genomic DNA was isolated from the sorted cells. The immunoSEQ Assay was used for sequencing of TCRbeta CDR3 regions. In its TCRdb copy, this immuneACCESS table keeps in-frame sequences only and misses some clones. Where compared with another copy, unresolved V genes explain less than half of these, and the others have no known cause. For this sample there are about 71,000 clones; under 90% appear just once. The ten largest clonotypes hold 0.4% to 0.5% of the sample.

The specimen comprised CD4+ or CD8+ T cells sorted from blood, sampled in a trial of the OX40 agonist ivuxolimab. This receptor was taken from an adult with an advanced solid tumor such as melanoma, head and neck, liver or kidney cancer. The V gene is TRBV30 and the J gene is TRBJ1-3, with TRBD1 as a weak D call on 6 bases. The CDR3 is CAWSSPQGLGNTIYF. The nucleotide sequence reads TGTGCCTGGAGTTCACCTCAGGGGCTTGGAAACACCATATATTTT.